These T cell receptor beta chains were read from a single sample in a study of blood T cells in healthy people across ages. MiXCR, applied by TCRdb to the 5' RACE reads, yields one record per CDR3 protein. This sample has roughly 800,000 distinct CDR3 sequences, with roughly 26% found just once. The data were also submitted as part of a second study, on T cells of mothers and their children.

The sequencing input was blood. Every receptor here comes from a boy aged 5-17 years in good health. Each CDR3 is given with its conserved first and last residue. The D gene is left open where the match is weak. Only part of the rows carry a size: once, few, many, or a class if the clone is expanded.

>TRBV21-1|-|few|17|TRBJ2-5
CASSKDLAGGFEETQYF
TGTGCCAGCAGCAAAGATCTAGCGGGGGGATTTGAGGAGACCCAGTACTTC
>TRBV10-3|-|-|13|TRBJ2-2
CAISPRGAGELFF
TGTGCCATCAGTCCCAGGGGAGCCGGGGAGCTGTTTTTT
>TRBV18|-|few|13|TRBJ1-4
CAGCQGTNEKLFF
TGTGCCGGGTGCCAGGGCACGAATGAAAAACTGTTTTTT
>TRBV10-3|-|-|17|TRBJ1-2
CATTGENSKGTNYGYTF
TGTGCCACCACGGGAGAAAACTCGAAAGGGACTAACTATGGCTACACCTTC
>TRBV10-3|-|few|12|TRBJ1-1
CAISHPNTEAFF
TGTGCCATCAGTCATCCGAACACTGAAGCTTTCTTT
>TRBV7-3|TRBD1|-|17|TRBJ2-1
CPSSLMAASRGFDEQFF
TGTCCCAGCAGCTTAATGGCCGCTAGCAGGGGGTTCGATGAGCAGTTCTTC
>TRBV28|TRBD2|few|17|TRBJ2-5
CASSSRGLAGEKETQYF
TGTGCCAGCAGTTCCAGAGGACTAGCGGGGGAGAAAGAGACCCAGTACTTC
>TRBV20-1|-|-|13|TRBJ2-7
CSARKRTEDEQYF
TGCAGTGCTAGAAAGAGGACTGAGGACGAGCAGTACTTC
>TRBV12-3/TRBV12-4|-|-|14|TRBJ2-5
CASSFQDQQETQYF
TGTGCCAGCAGTTTCCAAGACCAACAAGAGACCCAGTACTTC
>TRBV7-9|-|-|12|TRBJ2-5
CASSPTLRSPFF
TGTGCCAGCAGCCCGACTCTTCGCTCTCCGTTCTTC
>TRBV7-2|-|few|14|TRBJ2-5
CASSRGLEQETQYF
TGTGCCAGCAGCCGGGGACTGGAACAAGAGACCCAGTACTTC
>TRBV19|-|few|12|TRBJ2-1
CASSIGDNEQFF
TGTGCCAGTAGTATCGGGGATAATGAGCAGTTCTTC
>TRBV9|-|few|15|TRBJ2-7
CASSPLSEVSYEQYF
TGTGCCAGCAGCCCGTTGAGCGAGGTCAGCTACGAGCAGTACTTC
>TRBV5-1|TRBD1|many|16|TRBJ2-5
CASSLAGTGGQETQYF
TGCGCCAGCAGCTTGGCGGGGACAGGGGGACAGGAGACCCAGTACTTC
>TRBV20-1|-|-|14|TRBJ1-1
CSAPRGGRNTEAFF
TGCAGTGCTCCGCGGGGGGGCCGGAACACTGAAGCTTTCTTT
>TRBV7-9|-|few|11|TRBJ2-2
CCPRNTGELFF
TGTTGCCCCCGGAACACCGGGGAGCTGTTTTTT
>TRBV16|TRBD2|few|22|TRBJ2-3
CASSQWKWGLAGGRSIRDTQYF
TGTGCCAGCAGCCAATGGAAATGGGGACTAGCGGGGGGCCGGTCCATTAGAGATACGCAGTATTTT
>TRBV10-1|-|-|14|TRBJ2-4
CASSGGPAKNIQYF
TGCGCCAGCAGCGGGGGCCCAGCCAAAAACATTCAGTACTTC
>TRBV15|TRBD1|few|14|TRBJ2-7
CATSRGDRGTEQYF
TGTGCCACCAGCAGAGGGGACAGGGGTACCGAGCAGTACTTC
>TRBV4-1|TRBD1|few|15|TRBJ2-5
CASREGDRGGETQYF
TGCGCCAGCAGAGAGGGAGACAGGGGAGGAGAGACCCAGTACTTC
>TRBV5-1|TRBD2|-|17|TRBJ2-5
CASSWRGLAGLGETQYF
TGCGCCAGCAGCTGGAGGGGACTAGCGGGGTTAGGAGAGACCCAGTACTTC
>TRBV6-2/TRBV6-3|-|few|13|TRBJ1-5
CASSTTGYQPQHF
TGTGCCAGCAGTACCACAGGGTACCAGCCCCAGCATTTT
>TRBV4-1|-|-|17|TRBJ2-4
CASSQVRRVEAKNIQYF
TGCGCCAGCAGCCAAGTACGTCGGGTTGAAGCCAAAAACATTCAGTACTTC
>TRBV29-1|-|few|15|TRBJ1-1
CSVDIGPTRNTEAFF
TGCAGCGTCGACATCGGGCCGACCCGGAACACTGAAGCTTTCTTT
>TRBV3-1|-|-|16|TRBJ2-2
CASSHTTVGRAGELFF
TGTGCCAGCAGCCATACTACCGTGGGGCGTGCCGGGGAGCTGTTTTTT
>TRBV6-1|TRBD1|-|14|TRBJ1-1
CASSVIGTGTGAFF
TGTGCCAGCAGTGTTATCGGGACAGGGACCGGGGCTTTCTTT
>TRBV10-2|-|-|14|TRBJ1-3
CASKETLGGNTIYF
TGCGCCAGCAAAGAAACGTTGGGGGGAAACACCATATATTTT
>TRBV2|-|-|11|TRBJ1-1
CASNVVTEAFF
TGTGCCAGCAATGTAGTCACTGAAGCTTTCTTT
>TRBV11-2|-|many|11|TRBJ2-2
CASSFARELFF
TGTGCCAGCAGCTTCGCCCGGGAGCTGTTTTTT
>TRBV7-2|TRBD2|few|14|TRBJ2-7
CASRRTSGGYEQYF
TGTGCCAGCAGGCGGACTAGCGGGGGGTACGAGCAGTACTTC
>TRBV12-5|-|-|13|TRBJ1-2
CASGLVPVNGYTF
TGTGCTAGTGGTTTGGTTCCGGTGAATGGCTACACCTTC
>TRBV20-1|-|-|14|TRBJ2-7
CSARDGSAGREQYF
TGCAGTGCTAGAGATGGGAGCGCGGGAAGGGAGCAGTACTTC
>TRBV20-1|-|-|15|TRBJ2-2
CSAISNSGGVGELFF
TGCAGTGCTATCTCTAACTCCGGCGGTGTCGGGGAGCTGTTTTTT
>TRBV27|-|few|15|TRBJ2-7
CASSRWGDGPYEQYF
TGTGCCAGCAGCCGCTGGGGGGACGGGCCATACGAGCAGTACTTC
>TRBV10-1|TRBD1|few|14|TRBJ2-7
CASSDRGRVHEQYF
TGCGCCAGCAGTGACAGGGGGCGCGTGCACGAGCAGTACTTC
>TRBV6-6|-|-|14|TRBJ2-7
CASSYSVVSHEQYF
TGTGCCAGCAGTTACTCGGTGGTCTCCCACGAGCAGTACTTC
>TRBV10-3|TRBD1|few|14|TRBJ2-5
CASNRDRVRETQYF
TGTGCCAGTAACCGGGACAGGGTTAGGGAGACCCAGTACTTC
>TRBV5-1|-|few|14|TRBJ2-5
CASSGGTWAGTQYF
TGCGCCAGCAGCGGAGGGACATGGGCCGGGACCCAGTACTTC
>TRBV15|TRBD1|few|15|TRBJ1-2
CATSREGQQNYGYTF
TGTGCCACCAGCAGAGAGGGACAGCAGAACTATGGCTACACCTTC
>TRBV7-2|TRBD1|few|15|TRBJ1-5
CASSLVAGQNQPQHF
TGTGCCAGCAGCTTAGTTGCGGGACAGAATCAGCCCCAGCATTTT